This TCR beta chain originates from a study of blood T cell repertoires in COVID-19. Turning to the study itself: The study drew acute and convalescent COVID-19 samples from the United States, Italy and Spain. PBMCs, B-cell-depleted T cells, or T cells provided the cDNA or gDNA that made up the material.

The authors' processing: From reference gene primer amplification, estimates of nucleated cell counts were derived. Produced via immunoSEQ multiplex PCR; TCRdb's table is partial and in-frame only. That table gives V, J and clone size, and the DNA gave D and trimming. The sample records about 350,000 clones, roughly nine tenths being singletons. CDR3 size: 15 residues. The V gene lost 3 bases and the J gene lost 0 bases, with 11 bases spanning the gap. CDR1 is LNHDA, CDR2 SQIVND, per germline (reference sequence). Material: peripheral blood. This sequence originates from a woman aged 55-75 years with COVID-19, enrolled during active disease. This chain joins TRBV19 and TRBJ1-1; D is ambiguous. CDR3 bases: TGTGCCAGTAGTATGGGAGGGTTGATGAACACTGAAGCTTTCTTT. Its protein is CASSMGGLMNTEAFF. Combining the CDR3 with reference TRBV19 and TRBJ1-1 gives the whole variable domain DGGITQSPKYLFRKEGQNVTLSCEQNLNHDAMYWYRQDPGQGLRLIYYSQIVNDFQKGDIAEGYSVSREKKESFPLTVTSAQKNPTAFYLCASSMGGLMNTEAFFGQGTRLTVV.